This T cell receptor (beta chain) originates from a study of blood T cell repertoires in COVID-19. The assay was immunoSEQ multiplex PCR, and TCRdb's table has in-frame clones only and misses some. The repertoire holds 90,000 to 120,000 clones, 80% to 85% seen once, with 4.2% in the top ten. Germline V gene data show CDR1 as SGHAT and CDR2 as FQNNGV. Trimming pared 1 base from V and 6 bases from J, leaving 7 bases between. The CDR3 totals 12 residues. Sequenced sample: peripheral blood. This chain joins TRBV11-2 and TRBJ2-7, with D possibly matching TRBD1 (5 bases). The source is a human donor in a cohort sampled during active COVID-19. The DNA of the CDR3 is TGTGCCAGCAGCTTAGGGGGCGTCGAGCAGTACTTC. This codes for CASSLGGVEQYF.